The entry below describes one T cell receptor (beta chain). Authors' processing steps: Amplification from reference gene primers served as the basis for estimated nucleated cell counts. Measured with immunoSEQ multiplex PCR; TCRdb has only the in-frame clones, and not every one. The V and J calls and the clone size are those of that table, but D and trimming were determined from the DNA. The table includes hundreds of thousands of clones, 86% detected once. This entry is derived from a study of blood T cell repertoires in COVID-19. Study background: Italy, Spain and the United States were the sources of the convalescent and acute COVID-19 samples. The cDNA or gDNA used as material had been derived from T cells, B-cell-depleted T cells, or PBMCs.

Trimming removed 0 bases at V and 9 bases at J, with 12 bases between. CDR1 is LNHNV, CDR2 YYDKDF, per germline (reference sequence). The length of the CDR3 is 15 residues. The chain employs TRBV15 and TRBJ1-6; D is perhaps TRBD1 (5 bases). This TCR was sampled from a woman in her thirties with active or convalescent COVID-19. Sequenced material: peripheral blood. The CDR3 nucleotides are TGTGCCACCAGCAGAGATCGTGGGGCCACTTCACCCCTCCACTTT. It yields the protein CATSRDRGATSPLHF. The variable domain in full, completed from reference TRBV15 and TRBJ1-6, reads DAMVIQNPRYQVTQFGKPVTLSCSQTLNHNVMYWYQQKSSQAPKLLFHYYDKDFNNEADTPDNFQSRRPNTSFCFLDIRSPGLGDTAMYLCATSRDRGATSPLHFGNGTRLTVT.